This T cell receptor (beta chain) was sequenced during a study of shared clonotypes between healthy human individuals (dated by TCRdb to about 2020). Study-wide context: The cohort comprised a couple of women and three men aged 18 to 49 years. Per donor, three plates each were used for CD4 naive and CD4 memory, two for CD8 naive, and one for CD8 memory. To increase sequencing depth and limit assay-specific biases, TCR repertoire library preparation and sequencing were carried out by different laboratories using diverse techniques. Blood TCR repertoires of a handful of healthy adults were deeply sequenced to estimate repertoire size and the extent of clonotype sharing between individuals. Each donor's leukapheresis produced roughly between roughly 0.9 and 9 billion PBMCs. Summary of the overall study and its limitations: Estimated clonotype richness was generally larger for naive than for memory subsets. Pairwise subsampling indicated that sequencing depth was expected to affect the degree of clonotype sharing among donors. Clonotypes shared by all four sorted-subset donors showed higher generation probabilities than non-shared clonotypes. Even with the large sequencing depth, rarefaction of the sorted-subset datasets indicated that sequencing was incomplete. Sampling was restricted to blood, and TCR repertoires in tissues likely differ from the TCR repertoires found in blood. Because the study included only a small number of donors, the genetic and exposure-history diversity represented was limited. About 4.5% of naive CD4, more than 3% of naive CD8, roughly 2.4% of memory CD4, and roughly 0.4% of memory CD8 clonotypes were shared across several donors.

Donors were healthy HIV-negative adults with no recently reported acute infections or vaccinations. Only Caucasian adults living in Nashville, Tennessee, USA were represented among the donors. Magnetic negative selection was used to enrich CD4+ T cells, after which naive cells were positively selected on CD45RA and the negative fraction became the memory subset. Blood was obtained by leukapheresis, after which PBMCs were separated by Ficoll-Histopaque density gradient centrifugation and cryopreserved in liquid nitrogen vapor phase. Analytical flow cytometry was used to check the purity and quantity of every magnetically sorted T cell population. Genomic DNA was isolated from each sorted fraction and quantified by UV absorbance on a Nanodrop 2000c. Using the deep immunoSEQ assay, multiplex PCR amplified TCR CDR3 regions from genomic DNA. Extracted genomic DNA from each cell subset was spread evenly across all wells of several immunoSEQ 96-well plates, with each plate serving as a replicate. For sorted subsets, 150 to 250 ng of genomic DNA, equivalent to 25,000 to 35,000 T cell genomes, went into each replicate PCR. The purified libraries were quantified using a Qubit 3.0 fluorometer, sized with a Bioanalyzer 2100, and then quantified again using the KAPA Library Quantification kit. Every immunoSEQ 96-well plate was sequenced on a dedicated single-read 150-cycle Illumina NextSeq 550 flow cell. In the paper's pipeline: Because the immunoSEQ output included only junctional sequences and no quality scores, the filtering could not be the same as the filtering used for full-length reads. To assign V/J genes and CDR3, sequences were annotated using PyIR, a Python wrapper for IgBLAST v1.9, with IMGT germline references. Any read was removed if the V/J assignment was weak (E-value above 1e-6), the CDR3 was missing, or the read contained stop codons, out-of-frame junctions, or ambiguous translated residues. A V3J clonotype was defined by an identical inferred V gene, J gene, and CDR3 amino acid sequence. The percentage overlap between two repertoires was calculated by dividing the number of shared unique clonotypes by the size of the smaller repertoire. RTK rarefaction, the Chao1 estimator, and Recon v2.1 estimates of unobserved clonotypes were used to assess repertoire richness. Generation probabilities were computed with OLGA for all TCRbeta clonotypes obtained by the gDNA method from several donors. In its TCRdb copy, this immuneACCESS table keeps in-frame sequences only and misses some clones. Where compared with another copy, unresolved V genes explain less than half of these, and the others have no known cause. For V, J and clone size, that table is used; D and trimming come from the DNA. Here the sample has fewer than 1.6 million clones; around 98.5% occur a single time. The ten largest account for around 0.38% of the sample.

Between the V and J ends, shortened by 7 bases and 2 bases respectively, the junction contains 24 bases. The germline V gene gives CDR1 as MDHEN and CDR2 as SYDVKM. Measured from the cysteine to the phenylalanine, the CDR3 is 17 residues long. Kept here is only the CDR3 DNA, which spans 51 bases and is read in frame from base 1. Comments on this clone: It has no known antigen specificity. No per-base quality is available; no much larger clone lies one base away.

Material: naive CD4+ T cells sorted from blood. Sample cell subset or site, as interpreted from the label and publication: CD45RA+ positively selected. Here the chain combines TRBV28 and TRBJ2-7; the D call is tentative, TRBD1 or TRBD2, as each matches 6 bases. The clonotype originates from a man aged 25-45 years in good health. The DNA reads as follows: TGTGCCAGCACCACGTTAGGGGGTCGGGACTCCCCCTACGAGCAGTACTTC. This translates into CASTTLGGRDSPYEQYF.